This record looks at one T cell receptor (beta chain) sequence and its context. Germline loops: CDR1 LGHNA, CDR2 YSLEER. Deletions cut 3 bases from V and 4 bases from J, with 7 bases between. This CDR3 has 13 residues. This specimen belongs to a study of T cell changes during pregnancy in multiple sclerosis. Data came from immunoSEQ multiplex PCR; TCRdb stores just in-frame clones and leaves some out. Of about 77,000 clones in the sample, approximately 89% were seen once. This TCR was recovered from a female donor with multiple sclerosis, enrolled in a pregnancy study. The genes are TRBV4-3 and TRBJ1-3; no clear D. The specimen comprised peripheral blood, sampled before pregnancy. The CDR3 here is CASSQTQGNTIYF. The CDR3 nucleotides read TGCGCCAGCAGCCAGACACAGGGAAACACCATATATTTT.